This T cell receptor beta chain is drawn from a study of blood T cell repertoires in COVID-19. About the study: Samples of COVID-19 (acute and convalescent) were obtained from the United States, Italy and Spain.

A note on this clone: This same CDR3 is encoded by further DNA sequences in the sample.

Source study methods: Researchers report that nucleated cell counts were estimated from reference gene primer amplification. The data were produced by immunoSEQ multiplex PCR, yet TCRdb's version contains in-frame clones alone and is incomplete. Clone size and the V and J calls come from that table; the DNA yielded D and trimming. The data contain some 110,000 clones, approximately 82% of them singletons. CDR3 length equals 14 residues. The V gene's germline CDR1 is SGHNT and CDR2 YYREEE (reference sequence). V gave up 2 bases and J gave up 7 bases, with 13 bases separating them. The TCR sequence derives from a young man with acute or convalescent COVID-19. The V gene is TRBV5-4, the J gene TRBJ2-1, with a tentative D call TRBD1 (5 bases). The sequencing input was peripheral blood. CDR3 region: CASSLRGSGNEQFF. The DNA of the CDR3 is TGTGCCAGCAGCTTAAGGGGTAGTGGGAATGAGCAGTTCTTC.